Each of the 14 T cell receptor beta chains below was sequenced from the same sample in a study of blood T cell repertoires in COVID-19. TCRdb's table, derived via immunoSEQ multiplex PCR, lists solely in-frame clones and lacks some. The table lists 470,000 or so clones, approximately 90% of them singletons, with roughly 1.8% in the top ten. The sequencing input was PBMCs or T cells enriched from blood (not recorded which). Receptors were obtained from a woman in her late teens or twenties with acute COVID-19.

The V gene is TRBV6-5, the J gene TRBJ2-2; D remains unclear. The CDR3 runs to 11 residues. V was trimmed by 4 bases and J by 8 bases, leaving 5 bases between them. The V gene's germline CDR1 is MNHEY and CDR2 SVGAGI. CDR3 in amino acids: CASSSVGELFF. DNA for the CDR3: TGTGCCAGCAGTTCTGTTGGGGAGCTGTTTTTT.

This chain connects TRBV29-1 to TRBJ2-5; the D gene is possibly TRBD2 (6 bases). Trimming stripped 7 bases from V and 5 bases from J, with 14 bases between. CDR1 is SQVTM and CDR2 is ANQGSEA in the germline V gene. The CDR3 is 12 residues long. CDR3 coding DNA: TGCAGCGCCGGGGACTGGTGGGAGACCCAGTACTTC. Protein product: CSAGDWWETQYF.

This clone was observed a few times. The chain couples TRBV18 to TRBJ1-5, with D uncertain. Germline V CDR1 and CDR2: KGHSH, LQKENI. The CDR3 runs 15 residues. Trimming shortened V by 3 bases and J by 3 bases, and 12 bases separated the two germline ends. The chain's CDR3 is CASSPVPGFNQPQHF. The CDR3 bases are TGTGCCAGCTCACCTGTACCCGGTTTCAATCAGCCCCAGCATTTT.

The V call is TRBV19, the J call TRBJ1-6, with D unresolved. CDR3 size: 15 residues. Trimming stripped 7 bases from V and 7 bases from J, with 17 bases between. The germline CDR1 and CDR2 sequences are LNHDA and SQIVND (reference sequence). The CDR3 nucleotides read TGTGCCAGTACCATGGAGGGTTCTCAGAATTCACCCCTCCACTTT. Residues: CASTMEGSQNSPLHF.

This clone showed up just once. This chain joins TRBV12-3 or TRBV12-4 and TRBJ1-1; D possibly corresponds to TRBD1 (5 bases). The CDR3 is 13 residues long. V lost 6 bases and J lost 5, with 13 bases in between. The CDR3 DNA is TGTGCCAGCAGCTTAACAGGACGGACTGAAGCTTTCTTT. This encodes CASSLTGRTEAFF.

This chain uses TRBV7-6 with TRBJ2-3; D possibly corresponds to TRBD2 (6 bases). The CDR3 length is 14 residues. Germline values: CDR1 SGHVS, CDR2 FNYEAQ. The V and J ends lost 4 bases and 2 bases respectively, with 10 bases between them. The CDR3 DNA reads TGTGCCAGCAGCTCAGGGACTTACACAGATACGCAGTATTTT. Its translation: CASSSGTYTDTQYF.

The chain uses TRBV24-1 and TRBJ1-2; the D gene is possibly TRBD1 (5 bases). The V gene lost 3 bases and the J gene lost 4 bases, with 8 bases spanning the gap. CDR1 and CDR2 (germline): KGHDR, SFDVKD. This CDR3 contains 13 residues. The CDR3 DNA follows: TGTGCCACCAGTGATATGGGGCGCTATGGCTACACCTTC. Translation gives CATSDMGRYGYTF.

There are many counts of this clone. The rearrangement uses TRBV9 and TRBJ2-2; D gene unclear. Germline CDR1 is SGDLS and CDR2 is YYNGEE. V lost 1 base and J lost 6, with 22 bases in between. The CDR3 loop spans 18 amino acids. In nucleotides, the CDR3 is TGTGCCAGCAGCGTAACCCCCGACACATTCTTGAGACCCGGGGAGCTGTTTTTT. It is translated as CASSVTPDTFLRPGELFF.

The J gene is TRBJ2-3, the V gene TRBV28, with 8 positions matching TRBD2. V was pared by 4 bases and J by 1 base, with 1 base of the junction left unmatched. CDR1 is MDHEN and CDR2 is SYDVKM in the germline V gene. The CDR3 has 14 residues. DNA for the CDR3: TGTGCCAGCAGTTGGCGGGAGGGCACAGATACGCAGTATTTT. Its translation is CASSWREGTDTQYF.

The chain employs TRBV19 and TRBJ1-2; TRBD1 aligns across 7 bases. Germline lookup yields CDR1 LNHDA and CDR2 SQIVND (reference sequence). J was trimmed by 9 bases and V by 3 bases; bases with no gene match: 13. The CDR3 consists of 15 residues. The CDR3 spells CASSITTRTGGSYTF. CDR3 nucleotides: TGTGCCAGTAGTATTACCACCCGGACAGGCGGGAGCTACACCTTC.

The CDR3 DNA reads TGTGCCAGCAGCCCCGGGACATATGGAAACACCATATATTTT. Protein: CASSPGTYGNTIYF. The chain joins TRBV7-2 to TRBJ1-3, with D possibly being TRBD1 (6 bases). CDR3 size: 14 residues. V dropped 5 bases and J dropped 3 bases, with 11 bases sitting between them. Germline loops: CDR1 SGHTA, CDR2 FQGNSA.

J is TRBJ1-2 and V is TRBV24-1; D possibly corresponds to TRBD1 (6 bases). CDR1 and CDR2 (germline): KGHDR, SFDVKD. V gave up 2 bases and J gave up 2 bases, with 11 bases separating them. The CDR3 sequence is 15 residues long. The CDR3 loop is CATSDSTTGNYGYTF. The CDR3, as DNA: TGTGCCACCAGTGATTCGACGACAGGCAACTATGGCTACACCTTC.

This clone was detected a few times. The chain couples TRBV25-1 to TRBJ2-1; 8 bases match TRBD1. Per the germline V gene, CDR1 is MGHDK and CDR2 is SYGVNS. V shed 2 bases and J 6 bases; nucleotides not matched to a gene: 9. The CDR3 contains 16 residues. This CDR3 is CASSEIGTGLTNEQFF. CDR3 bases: TGTGCCAGCAGTGAAATTGGGACAGGACTTACCAATGAGCAGTTCTTC.

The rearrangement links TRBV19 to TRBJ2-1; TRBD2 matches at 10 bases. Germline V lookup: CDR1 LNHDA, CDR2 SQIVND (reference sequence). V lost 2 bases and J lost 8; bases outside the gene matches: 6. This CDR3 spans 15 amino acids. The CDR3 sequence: CASSIRERGGDEQFF. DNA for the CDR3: TGTGCCAGTAGTATAAGGGAGCGGGGGGGCGATGAGCAGTTCTTC.